This is a list of T cell receptor beta chains from one sample in a study of T-cell memory formation after mild COVID-19. TCRdb passed the 5' RACE reads through MiXCR, listing each CDR3 protein once. The sample has 430,000 or so distinct CDR3 sequences; approximately 25% are singletons. Sequenced input: PBMCs or a T cell subset sorted from them (not recorded which). The receptors here all came from an adult woman who had mild COVID-19 (a few samples of this study predate the infection). Cell type and time point are not known. Each CDR3 is given with its conserved first and last residue. D genes are given only for firm matches. For some rows the clone size is stated as once, few or many, or as a class when expanded; others skip it.

TRBJ1-1 NA TRBV5-1 few CASRDSMNTEAFF TGCGCCAGTCGGGACTCTATGAACACTGAAGCTTTCTTT
TRBJ2-3 NA TRBV3-1 NA CASSQENTDTQYF TGTGCCAGCAGCCAAGAGAACACAGATACGCAGTATTTT
TRBJ2-7 TRBD2 TRBV5-1 few CASSLATSGAYEQYF TGCGCCAGCAGCTTGGCGACTAGCGGGGCCTACGAGCAGTACTTC
TRBJ2-7 NA TRBV20-1 NA CSASRGHHSYEQYF TGCAGTGCTAGCCGGGGACACCACTCCTACGAGCAGTACTTC
TRBJ1-5 NA TRBV21-1 NA CASSKRAVDNQPQHF TGTGCCAGCAGCAAAAGGGCAGTGGACAATCAGCCCCAGCATTTT
TRBJ2-1 TRBD2 TRBV5-6 NA CASSLAGGFLSEQFF TGTGCCAGCAGCTTAGCGGGGGGGTTCCTAAGTGAGCAGTTCTTC
TRBJ2-5 NA TRBV12-3/TRBV12-4 few CASSPQGTNLETQYF TGTGCCAGCAGCCCTCAGGGGACAAATCTGGAGACCCAGTACTTC
TRBJ2-1 TRBD1 TRBV24-1 once CATSDPGTDSYNEQFF TGTGCCACCAGTGATCCCGGGACAGACTCCTACAATGAGCAGTTCTTC
TRBJ2-7 NA TRBV18 NA CASSPGTRNYEQYF TGTGCCAGCTCACCAGGGACTCGCAACTACGAGCAGTACTTC
TRBJ2-7 NA TRBV24-1 few CATSDSQGAVHEQYF TGTGCCACCAGTGATTCTCAAGGGGCCGTCCACGAGCAGTACTTC
TRBJ2-3 TRBD2 TRBV24-1 NA CATSDLGDTRETGDTQYF TGTGCCACCAGTGATTTGGGGGATACGCGGGAGACTGGAGATACGCAGTATTTT
TRBJ2-3 NA TRBV12-3/TRBV12-4 NA CASSFLVADTQYF TGTGCCAGCAGTTTCCTCGTGGCAGATACGCAGTATTTT
TRBJ1-1 NA TRBV6-5 once CASSIQTALNTEAFF TGTGCCAGCAGTATCCAAACGGCCCTGAACACTGAAGCTTTCTTT
TRBJ2-3 NA TRBV6-5 NA CASHPTGSSTDTQYF TGTGCCAGTCACCCGACCGGGTCCAGCACAGATACGCAGTATTTT
TRBJ2-7 NA TRBV24-1 NA CATSEGHSYEQYF TGTGCCACCAGTGAGGGCCATTCCTACGAGCAGTACTTC
TRBJ2-5 TRBD2 TRBV7-2 NA CASSSTLAGYPRPQETQYF TGTGCCAGCAGCTCAACCCTAGCGGGGTACCCTCGCCCCCAAGAGACCCAGTACTTC
TRBJ1-1 NA TRBV7-2 many CASSLEVVGIAEAFF TGTGCCAGCAGCTTAGAAGTGGTTGGGATCGCTGAAGCTTTCTTT
TRBJ2-7 NA TRBV20-1 NA CSARATGSSYEQYF TGCAGTGCTAGAGCTACGGGTAGCTCCTACGAGCAGTACTTC
TRBJ2-1 TRBD1 TRBV6-9 few CASSPRDSQRNNEQFF TGTGCCAGCAGCCCTCGGGACAGTCAAAGAAACAATGAGCAGTTCTTC
TRBJ2-1 NA TRBV24-1 NA CATSDLLTGNDEQFF TGTGCCACCAGTGATTTGCTGACGGGTAATGATGAGCAGTTCTTC
TRBJ2-5 NA TRBV15 NA CATSSGDQETQYF TGTGCCACCAGCAGTGGGGATCAAGAGACCCAGTACTTC
TRBJ2-7 NA TRBV5-1 NA CARSLTGTAFEQYF TGCGCCAGAAGCTTAACCGGGACGGCCTTCGAGCAGTACTTC
TRBJ1-1 NA TRBV12-3/TRBV12-4 NA CASSFPRGGLTEAFF TGTGCCAGCAGTTTCCCGCGGGGGGGCTTAACTGAAGCTTTCTTT
TRBJ1-5 NA TRBV28 NA CASKQSNQPQHF TGTGCCAGCAAACAGAGCAATCAGCCCCAGCATTTT